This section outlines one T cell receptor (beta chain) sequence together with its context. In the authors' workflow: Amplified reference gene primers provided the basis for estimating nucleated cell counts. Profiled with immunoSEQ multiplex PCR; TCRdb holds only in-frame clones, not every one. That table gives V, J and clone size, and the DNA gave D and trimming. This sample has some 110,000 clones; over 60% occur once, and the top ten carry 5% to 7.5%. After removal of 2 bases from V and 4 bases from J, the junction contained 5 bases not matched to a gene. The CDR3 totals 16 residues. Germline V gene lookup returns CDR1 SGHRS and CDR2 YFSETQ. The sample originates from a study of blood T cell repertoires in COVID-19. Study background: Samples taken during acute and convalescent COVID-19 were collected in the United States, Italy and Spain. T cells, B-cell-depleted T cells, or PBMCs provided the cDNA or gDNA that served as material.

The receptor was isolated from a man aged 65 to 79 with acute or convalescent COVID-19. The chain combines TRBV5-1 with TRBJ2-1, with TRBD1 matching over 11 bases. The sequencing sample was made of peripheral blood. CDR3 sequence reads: CASSFPGQGAYNEQFF. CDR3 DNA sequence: TGCGCCAGCAGCTTCCCCGGACAGGGGGCGTACAATGAGCAGTTCTTC.